This entry features one T cell receptor (beta chain) sequence. The sample originates from a study of response to subunit inactivated influenza vaccine. This CDR3 has 12 residues. Per germline, CDR1 LNHDA and CDR2 SQIVND (reference sequence). Deletions cut 9 bases from V and 1 base from J, with 10 bases between. Each CDR3 protein is one row after TCRdb ran MiXCR on the RT-PCR reads. The sample yields about 520,000 distinct CDR3 sequences, about 7.2% seen once. This TCR was recovered from a man aged 50 to 69 who received an inactivated influenza vaccine. The sequenced sample was PBMCs from blood, obtained around 2 years after vaccination. The chain carries TRBV19 and TRBJ2-7; D gene ambiguous. The DNA for the CDR3 is TGTGCCAGCTCCGACAAGTCCTACGAGCAGTACTTC. Protein sequence: CASSDKSYEQYF.